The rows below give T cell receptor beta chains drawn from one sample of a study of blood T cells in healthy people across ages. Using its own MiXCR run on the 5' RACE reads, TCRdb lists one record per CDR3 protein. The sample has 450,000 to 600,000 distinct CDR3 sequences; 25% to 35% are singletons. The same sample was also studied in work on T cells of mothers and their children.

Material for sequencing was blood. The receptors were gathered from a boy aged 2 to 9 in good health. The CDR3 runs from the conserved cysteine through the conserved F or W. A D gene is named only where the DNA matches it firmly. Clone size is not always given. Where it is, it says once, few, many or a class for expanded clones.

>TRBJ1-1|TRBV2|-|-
TGTGCCAGCAGTGAGTCGGCCACCATGAACACTGAAGCTTTCTTT
CASSESATMNTEAFF
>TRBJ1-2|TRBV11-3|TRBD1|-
TGTGCCAGCAGCTACCTTCGGGGGACAGGGAACTATGGCTACACCTTC
CASSYLRGTGNYGYTF
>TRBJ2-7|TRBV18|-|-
TGTGCCAGCTCACCCCGCGGGGCGTATTACGAGCAGTACTTC
CASSPRGAYYEQYF
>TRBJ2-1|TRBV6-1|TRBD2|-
TGTGCCAGCAGTGAACAAGGTAGCGGGGGGAATGAGCAGTTCTTC
CASSEQGSGGNEQFF
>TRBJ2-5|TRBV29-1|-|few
TGCAGCGTTGAAGATGACCGAGGACAGCCACAAGAGACCCAGTACTTC
CSVEDDRGQPQETQYF
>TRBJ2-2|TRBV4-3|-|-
TGCGCCAGCAGCCAGGATCTGGGGGGAACGAACACCGGGGAGCTGTTTTTT
CASSQDLGGTNTGELFF
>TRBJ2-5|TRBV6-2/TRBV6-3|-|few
TGTGCCAGCAGTCCATTCGGGCCTCAAGAGACCCAGTACTTC
CASSPFGPQETQYF
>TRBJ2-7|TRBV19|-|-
TGTGCCAGTAGTGCTTCCGGGCCTTCCTACGAGCAGTACTTC
CASSASGPSYEQYF
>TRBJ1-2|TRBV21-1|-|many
TGTGCCAGCAGCCGGACAGACCGGAGGGATGGCTACACCTTC
CASSRTDRRDGYTF
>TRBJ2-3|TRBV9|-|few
TGTGCCAGCAGCGTAGTTGGATCTGGCACAGATACGCAGTATTTT
CASSVVGSGTDTQYF
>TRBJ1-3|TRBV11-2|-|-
TGTGCCAGCAGCCGGGATTTCTCTGGAAACACCATATATTTT
CASSRDFSGNTIYF
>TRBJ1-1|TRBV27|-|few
TGTGCCAGCAGTTTAGGTCGGGACATCTTTCTCTTT
CASSLGRDIFLF
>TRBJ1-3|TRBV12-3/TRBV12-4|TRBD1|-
TGTGCCAGCAGCCCGGGACAGTCTGGAAACACCATATATTTT
CASSPGQSGNTIYF
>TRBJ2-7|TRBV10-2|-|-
TGCGCCAGCAGTGGGTATGTAGGAGAAGCCTACGAGCAGTACTTC
CASSGYVGEAYEQYF
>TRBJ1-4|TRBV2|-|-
TGTGCCAGCAGTGAGGAGGGAGTAGATGAAAAACTGTTTTTT
CASSEEGVDEKLFF
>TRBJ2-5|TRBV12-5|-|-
TGTGCTAGTGGTCCCCAGGGGGGCGAACGGTTCTTC
CASGPQGGERFF
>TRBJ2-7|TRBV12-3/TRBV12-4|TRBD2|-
TGTGCCAGCAGCGCCGGGACTAGCAGCTCCTACGAGCAGTACTTC
CASSAGTSSSYEQYF
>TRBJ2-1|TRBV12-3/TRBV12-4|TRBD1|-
TGTGCCAGCAGTTTTTCCGGGACAGAGACCAATGAGCAGTTCTTC
CASSFSGTETNEQFF
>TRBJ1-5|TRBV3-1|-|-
TGTGCCAGCAGCCAGACGGACAATCAGCCCCAGCATTTT
CASSQTDNQPQHF
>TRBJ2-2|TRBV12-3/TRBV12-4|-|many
TGTGCCAGCAGCTCCACTGTGAAACCCGGGGAGCTGTTTTTT
CASSSTVKPGELFF
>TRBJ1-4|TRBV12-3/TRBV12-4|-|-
TGTGCCAGCACCCGGGTCGACGGAGAATGGGGGAATGAAAAACTGTTTTTT
CASTRVDGEWGNEKLFF
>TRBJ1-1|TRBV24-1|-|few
TGTGCCACCAGTGTTCCTAGGGCAGGGACGCAGAACACTGAAGCTTTCTTT
CATSVPRAGTQNTEAFF
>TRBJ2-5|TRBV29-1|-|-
TGCAGCGTCGAAGGGGCGGGAAATCAAGAGACCCAGTACTTC
CSVEGAGNQETQYF
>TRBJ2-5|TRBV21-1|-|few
TGTGCCATCTTAAATGGGGCTATAATTTATGAGACCCAGTACTTC
CAILNGAIIYETQYF
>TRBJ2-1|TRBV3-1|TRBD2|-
TGTGCCAGCAGCCCAATTAGCGGGAGTATGAATGAGCAGTTCTTC
CASSPISGSMNEQFF
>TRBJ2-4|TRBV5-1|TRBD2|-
TGCGCCAGCAGCGAAACTAGCGGGGTTGGCAAAAACATTCAGTACTTC
CASSETSGVGKNIQYF
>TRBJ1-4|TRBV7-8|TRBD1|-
TGTGCCAGCAGCTTGGCCGGGACAGGGTTTGGGAAACTGTTTTTT
CASSLAGTGFGKLFF